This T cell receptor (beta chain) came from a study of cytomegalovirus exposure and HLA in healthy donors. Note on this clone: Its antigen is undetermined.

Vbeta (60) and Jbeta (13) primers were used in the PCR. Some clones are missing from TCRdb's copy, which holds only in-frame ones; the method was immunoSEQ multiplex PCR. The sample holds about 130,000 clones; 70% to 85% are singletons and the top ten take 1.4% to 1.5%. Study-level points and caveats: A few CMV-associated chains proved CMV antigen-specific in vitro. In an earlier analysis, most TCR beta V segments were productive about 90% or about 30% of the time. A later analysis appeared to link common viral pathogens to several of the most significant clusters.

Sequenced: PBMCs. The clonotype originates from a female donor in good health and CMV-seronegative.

CDR3 amino acids: CASSLGLAGVRDGELFF. The CDR3 region has the DNA TGTGCCAGCAGTTTAGGACTAGCGGGAGTAAGGGACGGGGAGCTGTTTTTT. The chain employs TRBV28 and TRBJ2-2, with TRBD2 matching over 13 bases. The CDR3 consists of 17 residues. Germline V gene sequence: CDR1 MDHEN, CDR2 SYDVKM. The V gene end was trimmed by 2 bases and the J gene end by 7 bases; junction bases not matched to a gene: 7.